This section outlines one T cell receptor (beta chain) sequence together with its context. TCRdb used MiXCR to reprocess the RACE reads, holding one entry per CDR3 protein. The sample shows under 200,000 distinct CDR3 sequences, approximately 31% of them seen only once. The time point denotes: pre-sensitization, week 0. The sample's treatment: therapeutic diphenylcyclopropenone sensitization with weekly scalp DPC. The V end lost 4 bases, the J end lost 4 bases, and 18 bases lay between the germline ends. The CDR3 sequence is 16 residues long. Per germline, CDR1 ENHRY and CDR2 SYGVKD. These data come from a study of human T cells and chemical hapten exposure.

The chain combines TRBV10-3 with TRBJ2-3; TRBD1 might be the D (6 bases). This TCR derives from a woman under 40 with alopecia areata. Some clones in this sample may be carry-over from other donors' samples. The source was whole blood, collected in connection with sensitization to the hapten diphenylcyclopropenone (DPC). This CDR3 reads CAISAPLSQGPDTQYF. The CDR3 coding sequence is TGTGCCATCAGTGCCCCACTAAGCCAGGGGCCAGATACGCAGTATTTT.